This T cell receptor (beta chain) derives from a study of T cell changes during pregnancy in multiple sclerosis. Assay: immunoSEQ multiplex PCR; the TCRdb copy retains only in-frame clones and omits some. The sample includes more than 80,000 clones, around 90% seen only once; the top ten take over 1.5%. CDR1 and CDR2 from the germline V gene are SEHNR and FQNEAQ (reference sequence). Trimming removed 1 base from V and 7 bases from J, with 10 bases in between. CDR3 length equals 13 residues. The rearrangement links TRBV7-9 to TRBJ1-2; D is ambiguous. The receptor was isolated from a female donor with multiple sclerosis, enrolled in a pregnancy study. Sequencing was performed on peripheral blood, taken in the first trimester of pregnancy. Here the CDR3 DNA reads TGTGCCAGCAGCTTAGGGACTTCTCGTGGCTACACCTTC. Translated, it gives CASSLGTSRGYTF.